A selection of T cell receptor beta chains follows, all from one sample in a study of blood T cell repertoires in COVID-19. Assay used: immunoSEQ multiplex PCR; TCRdb lists only in-frame clones, some missing. The sample carries 240,000 or so clones, around 79% recorded once. Sample: peripheral blood. Source of these receptors: a woman aged 80 or over with acute or convalescent COVID-19. CDR3s include the opening cysteine and the closing phenylalanine or tryptophan. The D gene is left open where the match is weak. The size of a clone is reported for some rows only, either as once, few or many, or as a class for expanded clones.

v_call	clone_size	d_call	j_call	cdr3_nt	cdr3_aa
TRBV19	NA	NA	TRBJ1-2	TGTGCCAGTAGTATCTACGGACGGGGGGTTAATGGCTACACCTTC	CASSIYGRGVNGYTF
TRBV10-3	NA	TRBD1	TRBJ2-2	TGTGCCATCGGGGGACAGGGTATCACCGGGGAGCTGTTTTTT	CAIGGQGITGELFF
TRBV4-1	NA	TRBD2	TRBJ2-1	TGCGCCAGCAGCCAAGGAGTAACTAGCGGGGGGTACAATGAGCAGTTCTTC	CASSQGVTSGGYNEQFF
TRBV27	few	NA	TRBJ1-1	TGTGCCAGCAGTTCCGGACGGGAGAACACTGAAGCTTTCTTT	CASSSGRENTEAFF
TRBV11-1	NA	NA	TRBJ2-1	TGTGCCAGCAGTTTCGGGACACTTACCTACAATGAGCAGTTCTTC	CASSFGTLTYNEQFF
TRBV29-1	NA	TRBD1	TRBJ2-1	TGCAGCGCCTCGGACAGGAACGCCTACAATGAGCAGTTCTTC	CSASDRNAYNEQFF
TRBV5-5	few	NA	TRBJ1-6	TGTGCCAGCAGCAGGGAACGGGGATCACCCCTCCACTTT	CASSRERGSPLHF
TRBV7-2	NA	TRBD2	TRBJ2-1	TGTGCCAGCAGCCTCCGAGCCGGGACTAGCGGGAGGGCCAATGAGCAGTTCTTC	CASSLRAGTSGRANEQFF
TRBV30	NA	TRBD1	TRBJ1-5	TGTGCCTGGGGGACAGGGAGCAATCAGCCCCAGCATTTT	CAWGTGSNQPQHF
TRBV3-1/TRBV3-2	NA	TRBD1	TRBJ1-2	TGTGCCAGCAGCCGAGGGGGACAGGGGGGTGGCTACACCTTC	CASSRGGQGGGYTF
TRBV19	NA	TRBD1	TRBJ2-7	TGTGCCAGTAGTTTGGCAGGGGGCTACGAGCAGTACTTC	CASSLAGGYEQYF
TRBV5-1	NA	TRBD1	TRBJ2-7	TGCGCCAGCAGCTTGCAGGGGGTTAACGAGCAGTACTTC	CASSLQGVNEQYF
TRBV7-9	NA	NA	TRBJ2-3	TGTGCCAGCAGCGAGCTCGTGCTGAGGGCAGATACGCAGTATTTT	CASSELVLRADTQYF
TRBV2	NA	TRBD1	TRBJ1-1	TGTGCCAGCAGTCGGGACAGGGGAAGGACTGAAGCTTTCTTT	CASSRDRGRTEAFF
TRBV19	NA	NA	TRBJ1-1	TGTGCCAGTAGTATAGGACATAGGAACACTGAAGCTTTCTTT	CASSIGHRNTEAFF
TRBV5-4	NA	NA	TRBJ2-5	TGTGCCAGCAGCCTTCAAGAGACCCAGTACTTC	CASSLQETQYF
TRBV6-5	NA	NA	TRBJ1-6	TGTGCCAGCAGTTACGAGGGTACTCTCCTTAATTCACCCCTCCACTTT	CASSYEGTLLNSPLHF
TRBV6-5	NA	TRBD1	TRBJ1-5	TGTGCCAGCAGTTACTCCGGGACAGGGAATCAGCCCCAGCATTTT	CASSYSGTGNQPQHF
TRBV5-1	NA	TRBD1	TRBJ2-1	TGCGCCAGCAGCTTGGACTGGACAGGGGGTTCCAATGAGCAGTTCTTC	CASSLDWTGGSNEQFF
TRBV5-1	NA	NA	TRBJ1-6	TGCGCCAGCAGCTTAACCACAAGTTCACCCCTCCACTTT	CASSLTTSSPLHF
TRBV5-1	NA	TRBD2	TRBJ2-3	TGCGCCAGCAGCGTCGGACTAGCGGAGATAAGCACAGATACGCAGTATTTT	CASSVGLAEISTDTQYF
TRBV14	NA	NA	TRBJ1-6	TGTGCCAGCAGTTATGGACAGACCCCCTATAATTCACCCCTCCACTTT	CASSYGQTPYNSPLHF
TRBV19	NA	NA	TRBJ1-4	TGTGCCAGTAGTATACCGGGAGGTAGGGGAAAACTGTTTTTT	CASSIPGGRGKLFF
TRBV3-1/TRBV3-2	NA	TRBD2	TRBJ2-1	TGTGCCAGCAGCTACCGACTAGCGACCCAACTCTACAATGAGCAGTTCTTC	CASSYRLATQLYNEQFF
TRBV12-3/TRBV12-4	NA	NA	TRBJ1-5	TGTGCCAGCAAGAGGGAGAGGCAGCCCCAGCATTTT	CASKRERQPQHF
TRBV29-1	NA	TRBD1	TRBJ1-2	TGCAGCGTTGAAAAGGGGGCGCAGGGCTACACCTTC	CSVEKGAQGYTF
TRBV19	NA	TRBD1	TRBJ1-2	TGTGCCAGTAGTGCTTCCTTGACAGGGGGGGAAGGCTACACCTTC	CASSASLTGGEGYTF
TRBV27	few	TRBD1	TRBJ1-2	TGTGCCAGCAGTCCGGGACAGAACTATGGCTACACCTTC	CASSPGQNYGYTF
TRBV2	few	NA	TRBJ1-1	TGTGCCAGCAGGAGAACCGGGACTATCTCGAACACTGAAGCTTTCTTT	CASRRTGTISNTEAFF